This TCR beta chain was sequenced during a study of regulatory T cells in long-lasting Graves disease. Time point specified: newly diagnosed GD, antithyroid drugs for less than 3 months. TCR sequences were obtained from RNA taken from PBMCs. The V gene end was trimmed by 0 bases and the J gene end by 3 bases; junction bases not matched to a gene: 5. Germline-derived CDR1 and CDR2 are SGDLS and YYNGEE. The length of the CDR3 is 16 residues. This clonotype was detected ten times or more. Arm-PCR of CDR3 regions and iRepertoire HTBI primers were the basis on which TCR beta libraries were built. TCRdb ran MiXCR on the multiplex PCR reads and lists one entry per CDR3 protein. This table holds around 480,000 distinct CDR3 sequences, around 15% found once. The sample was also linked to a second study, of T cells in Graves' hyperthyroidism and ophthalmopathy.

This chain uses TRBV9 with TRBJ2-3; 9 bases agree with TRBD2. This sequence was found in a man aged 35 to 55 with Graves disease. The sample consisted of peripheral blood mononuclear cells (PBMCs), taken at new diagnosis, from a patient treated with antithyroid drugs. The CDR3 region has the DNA TGTGCCAGCAGCGTAGCGGCGGGAGGGCCTACAGATACGCAGTATTTT. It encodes CASSVAAGGPTDTQYF. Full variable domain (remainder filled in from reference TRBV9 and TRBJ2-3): DSGVTQTPKHLITATGQRVTLRCSPRSGDLSVYWYQQSLDQGLQFLIQYYNGEERAKGNILERFSAQQFPDLHSELNLSSLELGDSALYFCASSVAAGGPTDTQYFGPGTRLTVL.